This entry concerns a single T cell receptor (beta chain). Its antigen specificity is not known. It has no much larger one-base neighbor in the sample; base qualities were not kept. This specimen belongs to a study of technical replicates of blood from several donors (dated by TCRdb to 2017 to 2019). The library was obtained by the immunoSEQ multiplex PCR assay. What TCRdb holds here is the immuneACCESS table cut down to in-frame rearrangements. Part of the clones is not present; checked against another copy, under half of the missing clones reflect an unresolved V gene, and the others are unexplained. In all, the sample holds about 71,000 clones, and roughly 90% of those were seen once. The ten most abundant clones make up 3.5% to 5% of the sample. The CDR3 holds 15 amino acids from the cysteine to the phenylalanine. The CDR3 DNA has 45 bases and is translated from base 1. V was cut back by 1 base and J by 2 bases, leaving a gap of 11 bases between them. The germline V gene (reference sequence) gives CDR1 as SEHNR and CDR2 as FQNEAQ.

Sequences were obtained from PBMCs. This TCR was recovered from a human donor in good health. Some clones in this sample may be carry-over from other donors' samples. Rearrangement joined TRBV7-9 to TRBJ2-5; the D gene lacks a confident call. The CDR3 reads CASSLENNYQETQYF. The bases read TGTGCCAGCAGCTTAGAAAACAACTATCAAGAGACCCAGTACTTC.